The clone carrying this T cell receptor beta chain was seen many times. Its cognate antigen is unknown. Investigators profiled TCR beta VDJ and CDR3 from genomic DNA template. TCRdb called the reads again in MiXCR, with one record for every CDR3 protein. The data show a few hundred thousand distinct CDR3 sequences, 25% to 40% seen once. This sample was taken from a study of CD8+CD57+ T cells in acquired aplastic anemia. The overall study: Isolated CD4+ and CD8+ cells, once sorted, yielded DNA averaging roughly 3 ug.

V lost 10 bases and J 3 bases, leaving 18 bases between the germline ends. CDR1 and CDR2 from the germline V gene are ENHRY and SYGVKD. CDR3 length: 15 residues. Regarding the study as a whole: Significant differences in CD8+ Simpson's diversity were not observed between patients and controls. Comparison of patients with controls identified about 27 shared CD8+ CDR3 sequences.

The authors sequenced patients whose flow cytometry had shown CD8+CD57+ cell expansion. The blood sampling took place in patients who had so far received no therapy. Source material: sorted CD4+, CD8+, or CD8+CD57+ T cells (not recorded which) from PBMCs. The rearrangement uses TRBV10-3 and TRBJ1-4, with a weak D call TRBD1 (5 bases). The receptor's source is a human donor with aplastic anemia. DNA of the CDR3: TGTGCCACGTCTGACGGGACTTCGGCTAATGAAAAACTGTTTTTT. Translated: CATSDGTSANEKLFF.